This TCR beta chain was captured in a study of blood T cell repertoires in COVID-19. Study background: The United States, Italy and Spain provided the acute and convalescent COVID-19 samples.

The method was immunoSEQ multiplex PCR; TCRdb's version includes in-frame clones alone and lacks a portion of them. The sample lists 190,000 or so clones; about 85% were seen once. Germline values: CDR1 MDHEN, CDR2 SYDVKM. This CDR3 has 11 amino acids. With 8 bases removed from V and 4 bases from J, the gap between germline ends came to 8 bases. The clonotype was recovered from a man aged 35 to 55 who had recovered from COVID-19. The V and J genes are TRBV28 and TRBJ1-2; D possibly corresponds to TRBD1 (5 bases). The sequenced material came from PBMCs or T cells enriched from blood (not recorded which). CDR3 protein: CASGGGYGYTF. CDR3 in DNA: TGTGCCAGCGGGGGGGGCTATGGCTACACCTTC.